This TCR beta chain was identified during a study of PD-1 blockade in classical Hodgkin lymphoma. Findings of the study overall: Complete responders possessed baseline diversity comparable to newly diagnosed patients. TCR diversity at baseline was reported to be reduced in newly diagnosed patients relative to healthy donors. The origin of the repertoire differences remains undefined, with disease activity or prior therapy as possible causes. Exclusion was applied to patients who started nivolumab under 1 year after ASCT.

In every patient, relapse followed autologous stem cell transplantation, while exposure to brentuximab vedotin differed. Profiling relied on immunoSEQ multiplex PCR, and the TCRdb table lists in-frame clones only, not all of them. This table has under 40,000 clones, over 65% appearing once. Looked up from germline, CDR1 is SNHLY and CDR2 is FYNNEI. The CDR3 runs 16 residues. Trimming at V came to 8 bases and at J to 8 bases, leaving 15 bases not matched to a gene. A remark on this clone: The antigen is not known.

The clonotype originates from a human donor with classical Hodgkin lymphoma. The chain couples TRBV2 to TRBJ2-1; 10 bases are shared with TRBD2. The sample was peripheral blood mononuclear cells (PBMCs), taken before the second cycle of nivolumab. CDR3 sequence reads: CASRLSAGGSVDEQFF. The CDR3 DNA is TGTGCCAGCCGGCTTTCAGCGGGGGGGAGTGTGGATGAGCAGTTCTTC.